This TCR beta chain was captured in a study of cytomegalovirus exposure and HLA in healthy donors. Study in general: In a later analysis, the roughly 110 validation repertoires were reported to have used the same platform as the roughly 610 first-cohort repertoires.

Germline loops: CDR1 SGHNT, CDR2 YYREEE (reference sequence). V lost 3 bases and J 6 bases, leaving 15 bases between the germline ends. The CDR3 length is 14 residues. TCRdb keeps only in-frame clones here, not all; method: immunoSEQ multiplex PCR. The table has about 130,000 clones, nearly 90% seen once. The donors were part of the validation cohort of roughly 110 subjects. That cohort was separate from the first cohort, which comprised 550 to 750 subjects. Sequenced input: PBMCs. The source is a young woman in good health and CMV-seronegative. The V call is TRBV5-4, the J call TRBJ1-2; D perhaps matches TRBD1 (5 bases). The CDR3 bases are TGTGCCAGCAGCTCTGCTTTAGGAGGGGATGGCTACACCTTC. Protein product: CASSSALGGDGYTF.